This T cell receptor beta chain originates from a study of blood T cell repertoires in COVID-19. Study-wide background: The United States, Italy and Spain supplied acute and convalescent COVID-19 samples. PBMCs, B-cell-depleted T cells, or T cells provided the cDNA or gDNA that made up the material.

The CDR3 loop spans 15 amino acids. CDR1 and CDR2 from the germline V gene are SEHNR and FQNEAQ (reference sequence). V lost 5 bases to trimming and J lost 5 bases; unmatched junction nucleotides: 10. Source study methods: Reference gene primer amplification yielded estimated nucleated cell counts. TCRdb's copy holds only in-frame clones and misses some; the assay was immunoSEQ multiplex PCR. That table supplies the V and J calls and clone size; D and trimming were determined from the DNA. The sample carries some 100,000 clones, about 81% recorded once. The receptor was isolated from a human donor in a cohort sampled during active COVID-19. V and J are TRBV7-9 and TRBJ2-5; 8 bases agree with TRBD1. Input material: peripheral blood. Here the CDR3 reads CASSARTGSLETQYF. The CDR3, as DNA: TGTGCCAGCAGCGCCCGGACAGGGTCCCTCGAGACCCAGTACTTC.